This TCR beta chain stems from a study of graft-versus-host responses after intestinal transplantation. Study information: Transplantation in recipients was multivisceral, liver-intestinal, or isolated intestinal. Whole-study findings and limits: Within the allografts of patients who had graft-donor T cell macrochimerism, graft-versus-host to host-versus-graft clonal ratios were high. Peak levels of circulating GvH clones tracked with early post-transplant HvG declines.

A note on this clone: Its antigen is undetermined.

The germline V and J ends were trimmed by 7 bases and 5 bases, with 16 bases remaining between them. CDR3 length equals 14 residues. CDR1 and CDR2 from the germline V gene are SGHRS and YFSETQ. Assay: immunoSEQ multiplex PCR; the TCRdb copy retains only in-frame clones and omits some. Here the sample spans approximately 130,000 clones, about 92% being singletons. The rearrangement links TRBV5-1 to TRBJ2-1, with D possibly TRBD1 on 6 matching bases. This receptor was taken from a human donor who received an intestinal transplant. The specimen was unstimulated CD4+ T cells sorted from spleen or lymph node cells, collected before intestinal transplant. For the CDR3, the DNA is TGCGCCAGCCTACGGGACACCTTGAACAATGAGCAGTTCTTC. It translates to CASLRDTLNNEQFF. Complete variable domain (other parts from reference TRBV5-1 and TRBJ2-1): KAGVTQTPRYLIKTRGQQVTLSCSPISGHRSVSWYQQTPGQGLQFLFEYFSETQRNKGNFPGRFSGRQFSNSRSEMNVSTLELGDSALYLCASLRDTLNNEQFFGPGTRLTVL.